The 13 T cell receptor beta chains below all came from one sample that was sequenced in a study of cytomegalovirus exposure and HLA in healthy donors. The PCR had 60 Vbeta and 13 Jbeta primers. Assay used: immunoSEQ multiplex PCR; TCRdb lists only in-frame clones, some missing. The repertoire holds 120,000 to 150,000 clones, with about 79% as singletons. The material sequenced was PBMCs. The receptor source for this set is a male donor in good health and CMV-seronegative.

This rearrangement joins TRBV11-2 to TRBJ1-2, with TRBD1 matching 7 bases. The V and J ends lost 0 bases and 5 bases, in that order; junction bases with no gene match: 6. The CDR3 loop spans 15 amino acids. The germline V gene has CDR1 SGHAT and CDR2 FQNNGV. The CDR3 coding sequence is TGTGCCAGCAGCTTAGATATTGCAGGGGGTTATGGCTACACCTTC. This codes for CASSLDIAGGYGYTF.

V gene TRBV11-2 combines with J gene TRBJ2-5; 14 bases line up with TRBD2. With 5 bases clipped from V and 2 bases from J, the junction kept 4 bases outside the gene matches. The CDR3 runs 16 residues. CDR1 is SGHAT and CDR2 is FQNNGV in the germline V gene. The CDR3 nucleotides are TGTGCCAGCAGCCCGTGGACTAGCGGGGGGCAAGAGACCCAGTACTTC. It encodes CASSPWTSGGQETQYF.

V and J are TRBV6-5 and TRBJ2-4; tentative D call: TRBD2 (6 bases). The CDR3 consists of 15 residues. Deletions cut 6 bases from V and 6 bases from J, with 18 bases between. Per germline, CDR1 MNHEY and CDR2 SVGAGI. The CDR3 DNA sequence: TGTGCCAGCAGCCAACCGGCGGGACCCATAAACATTCAGTACTTC. It codes for CASSQPAGPINIQYF.

The genes are TRBV23-1 and TRBJ1-5; 10 bases are a match to TRBD1. TRBV23-1 is given ORF status, its function remaining uncertain. The V and J ends lost 6 bases and 1 base, in that order; junction bases with no gene match: 12. This CDR3 region has 18 residues. The CDR3 reads CASRVLRDRGQSNQPQHF. CDR3 nucleotide sequence: TGCGCCAGCAGGGTACTCCGAGACAGGGGGCAGAGCAATCAGCCCCAGCATTTT.

V usage is TRBV11-3 and J usage is TRBJ2-1; 9 nucleotides line up with TRBD1. V lost 5 bases to trimming and J lost 0 bases; unmatched junction nucleotides: 5. This CDR3 comprises 16 residues. CDR1 SGHNT and CDR2 YENEEA come from the germline V gene. The DNA of the CDR3 is TGTGCCAGCAGCACAGGGGGCGGGAGCTCCTACAATGAGCAGTTCTTC. Encoded protein: CASSTGGGSSYNEQFF.

The chain combines TRBV4-1 with TRBJ2-3, with TRBD2 identical over 14 bases. The germline V gene has CDR1 MGHRA and CDR2 YSYEKL. J lost 3 bases, V lost 6 bases, and 5 bases had no gene match. The CDR3 loop spans 16 amino acids. The CDR3 region has the DNA TGCGCCAGCAGAGGGACTAGCGGGGGAGATACAGATACGCAGTATTTT. Residues: CASRGTSGGDTDTQYF.

The rearrangement joins TRBV6-5 to TRBJ2-2; 8 bases match TRBD1. Germline-derived CDR1 and CDR2 are MNHEY and SVGAGI. The CDR3 totals 15 residues. V was clipped by 5 bases and J by 5 bases; unmatched bases: 7. CDR3 loop: CASSRPTGVTGELFF. CDR3 DNA: TGTGCCAGCAGTCGCCCGACAGGGGTTACCGGGGAGCTGTTTTTT.

This rearrangement joins TRBV7-3 to TRBJ2-3; TRBD2 matches at 10 bases. Germline CDR1 is SGHTA and CDR2 is FQGTGA. Trimming at V came to 4 bases and at J to 3 bases, leaving 7 bases not matched to a gene. The CDR3 is made up of 16 amino acids. In nucleotides, the CDR3 is TGTGCCAGCAGCTCCGGGACTAGCGCTAAGACAGATACGCAGTATTTT. Translated: CASSSGTSAKTDTQYF.

Only a few counts were recorded for this clone. V is TRBV4-3 and J is TRBJ1-6, with 8 bases matching TRBD1. The germline V gene encodes CDR1 LGHNA and CDR2 YSLEER. This CDR3 has 16 amino acids. J lost 8 bases, V lost 2 bases, and 8 bases had no gene match. This CDR3 is CASSQSGTGSYSPLHF. The CDR3 bases are TGCGCCAGCAGCCAATCCGGGACAGGTTCTTATTCACCCCTCCACTTT.

V and J are TRBV9 and TRBJ2-7, with D possibly being TRBD2 (6 bases). The CDR3 spans 15 residues. V dropped 0 bases and J dropped 6 bases, with 16 bases sitting between them. In germline, CDR1 is SGDLS, CDR2 YYNGEE. The CDR3 region is CASSVDIGGTSEQYF. The CDR3, as DNA: TGTGCCAGCAGCGTAGATATAGGAGGGACGAGCGAGCAGTACTTC. Full variable domain (remainder filled in from reference TRBV9 and TRBJ2-7): DSGVTQTPKHLITATGQRVTLRCSPRSGDLSVYWYQQSLDQGLQFLIQYYNGEERAKGNILERFSAQQFPDLHSELNLSSLELGDSALYFCASSVDIGGTSEQYFGPGTRLTVT.

The chain has TRBV29-1 and TRBJ2-5; 9 bases line up with TRBD2. The DNA end is more similar to TRBJ2-7, so the J call may be wrong. This CDR3 comprises 16 residues. The germline V gene encodes CDR1 SQVTM and CDR2 ANQGSEA. The CDR3 spells CSVEERIAGAPYEQYF. CDR3 in DNA: TGCAGCGTTGAAGAAAGGATAGCGGGAGCCCCCTACGAGCAGTACTTC.

As DNA, the CDR3 is TGTGCCAGCAGCTCCTGGGAGGGGACGGCTGGAAACACCATATATTTT. Amino acid sequence: CASSSWEGTAGNTIYF. The chain joins TRBV5-6 to TRBJ1-3, with D possibly matching TRBD1 (5 bases). This CDR3 is 16 amino acids long. Germline loops: CDR1 SGHDT, CDR2 YYEEEE. V shed 3 bases and J shed 2 bases, with 15 bases lying between them.

The gene calls are TRBV18 and TRBJ2-3, with 9 bases that match TRBD1. CDR3 length equals 15 residues. Germline lookup yields CDR1 KGHSH and CDR2 LQKENI. V was pared by 3 bases and J by 0 bases, with 1 base of the junction left unmatched. In nucleotides, the CDR3 is TGTGCCAGCTCACCGACAGGGGGTAGCACAGATACGCAGTATTTT. Translation gives CASSPTGGSTDTQYF.